One and the same sample provided the 29 T cell receptor beta chains below, sequenced in a study of identical twins. TCRdb passed the 5' RACE reads through MiXCR, listing each CDR3 protein once. The sample has under 350,000 distinct CDR3 sequences; around 9.7% are singletons. The data were also submitted as part of a second study, on yellow fever vaccine responses in identical twins.

The sequencing input was CD8+ T cells sorted from blood. The source of these receptors is a woman aged 18-35 years in good health.

The gene calls are TRBV6-2 or TRBV6-3 and TRBJ2-2, with D possibly being TRBD2 (6 bases). The germline gives CDR1 MNHEY, CDR2 SVGEGT. The CDR3 is 14 amino acids. Trimming left V 7 bases short and J 3 bases short, with 12 bases between. The chain's CDR3 is CASNGGADTGELFF. CDR3 nucleotides: TGTGCCAGCAATGGCGGGGCAGACACCGGGGAGCTGTTTTTT.

Only a few counts were recorded for this clonotype. The J gene is TRBJ2-1, the V gene TRBV9; D possibly corresponds to TRBD1 (6 bases). CDR1 SGDLS and CDR2 YYNGEE come from the germline V gene. Trimming took off 3 bases at V and 13 bases at J, with 17 bases between the two ends. This CDR3 has 13 residues. CDR3 bases: TGTGCCAGCAGCGACGATGGTAAGGGACAACAGTTCTTC. It encodes CASSDDGKGQQFF.

This clonotype was counted ten times or more. The V gene is TRBV12-3 or TRBV12-4, the J gene TRBJ2-5, with D tentatively TRBD1 (6 bases). V was pared by 5 bases and J by 1 base, with 8 bases between. There are 13 residues in the CDR3. CDR3 bases: TGTGCCAGCAGTGACAGGATCCAAGAGACCCAGTACTTC. Its translation is CASSDRIQETQYF.

This chain joins TRBV15 and TRBJ2-2; a weak D match, TRBD2 (6 bases). Trimming removed 1 base from V and 1 base from J, with 10 bases in between. Germline V CDR1 and CDR2: LNHNV, YYDKDF (reference sequence). The CDR3 consists of 16 residues. The CDR3 bases are TGTGCCACCAGCAGAGTGGAGGGTTGGAACACCGGGGAGCTGTTTTTT. Translation: CATSRVEGWNTGELFF.

This clonotype was observed a handful of times. V and J are TRBV25-1 and TRBJ2-7; D might be TRBD2 (6 bases). CDR1 MGHDK and CDR2 SYGVNS come from the germline V gene. The CDR3 contains 11 residues. CDR3 protein: CVSNSGGEQYF. The CDR3 bases are TGTGTCTCCAATTCCGGGGGCGAGCAGTACTTC.

This clonotype was seen many times. The chain joins TRBV9 to TRBJ2-7, with D uncertain. The germline CDR1 and CDR2 sequences are SGDLS and YYNGEE. Trimming took 2 bases from V and 1 from J, leaving 13 bases between them. CDR3 size: 15 residues. The CDR3 spells CASSVGFMASYEQYF. As DNA, the CDR3 is TGTGCCAGCAGCGTTGGCTTTATGGCGTCCTACGAGCAGTACTTC.

Turning to this clonotype: This may be a read error, as it is one base from a much larger clone. Since no conserved phenylalanine or tryptophan closes the CDR3, a read error is the likely cause. The CDR3, as DNA: TGCAGCGTACCGGGACTAGCGGGAGTAGCAAATGAGCAGTTCCTC. Amino acids: CSVPGLAGVANEQFL. The V call is TRBV29-1, the J call TRBJ2-1; TRBD2 matches 14 bases. V was clipped by 6 bases and J by 7 bases; unmatched bases: 8. The CDR3 loop spans 15 amino acids. Germline lookup yields CDR1 SQVTM and CDR2 ANQGSEA.

This clonotype was recorded only once. V and J are TRBV3-1 and TRBJ2-7, with 8 bases fitting TRBD1. J was trimmed by 3 bases and V by 1 base; bases with no gene match: 8. Germline values: CDR1 LGHDT, CDR2 YNNKEL (reference sequence). The CDR3 has 16 residues. The DNA of the CDR3 is TGTGCCAGCAGCCAAGCGTTTAAGGACAGGGACTACGAGCAGTACTTC. Protein product: CASSQAFKDRDYEQYF.

The sample holds many counts of this clonotype. The V call is TRBV24-1, the J call TRBJ2-5, with D tentatively TRBD2 (6 bases). CDR1 is KGHDR and CDR2 is SFDVKD in the germline V gene. V lost 5 bases and J 5 bases, leaving 23 bases between the germline ends. There are 17 residues in the CDR3. The CDR3 DNA reads TGTGCCACCAGTGGACGGGACTCGCCAGTATATAAGGAGACCCAGTACTTC. Its protein is CATSGRDSPVYKETQYF.

The chain recombines TRBV2 with TRBJ2-3; 9 bases agree with TRBD2. The CDR3 has 16 amino acids. CDR1 and CDR2 from the germline V gene are SNHLY and FYNNEI. Germline trimming cut 4 bases from V and 0 bases from J; bases unmatched to any gene: 5. The CDR3 nucleotides read TGTGCCAGCAGTGGGTTAGCGGGGGCGAGCACAGATACGCAGTATTTT. Its translation: CASSGLAGASTDTQYF.

V gene TRBV6-6 combines with J gene TRBJ2-2; possible D gene TRBD2, 5 bases. Germline loops: CDR1 MNHNY, CDR2 SVGAGI (reference sequence). This CDR3 has 13 residues. Between the trimmed V and J ends, which lost 7 bases and 4 bases, there was a span of 10 bases. The CDR3 loop reads CASTTRVTGELFF. The CDR3 DNA sequence: TGTGCCAGCACCACGAGGGTCACCGGGGAGCTGTTTTTT.

This clonotype was found many times. The V call is TRBV3-1, the J call TRBJ2-3; TRBD2 might be the D (5 bases). V dropped 0 bases and J dropped 4 bases, with 11 bases sitting between them. The CDR3 runs 15 residues. The germline V gene has CDR1 LGHDT and CDR2 YNNKEL (reference sequence). The CDR3 coding sequence is TGTGCCAGCAGCCAAGATGGGGAGAGCCCAGATACGCAGTATTTT. Its translation: CASSQDGESPDTQYF.

This clonotype was detected once. V and J are TRBV12-3 or TRBV12-4 and TRBJ2-5; D is uncertain. CDR3 length: 13 residues. With 6 bases removed from V and 9 bases from J, the gap between germline ends came to 17 bases. As DNA, the CDR3 is TGTGCCAGCAGAGCTCCGGGCCTTGAGGCCCAGTACTTC. Its translation: CASRAPGLEAQYF.

This clonotype has at least ten counts. This rearrangement joins TRBV4-2 to TRBJ2-5, with a tentative D call TRBD1 (5 bases). The ends were cut back, 9 bases at V and 6 bases at J, with 23 bases in the middle. CDR1 is LGHNA, CDR2 YNFKEQ, per germline. The CDR3 covers 15 residues. The CDR3 protein is CASGSKLIRVKTQYF. In DNA, the CDR3 is TGTGCCAGTGGCTCGAAGCTAATCAGGGTTAAGACCCAGTACTTC.

This clonotype was picked up many times. The CDR3 sequence: CSVSEEVAGETQYF. For the CDR3, the DNA is TGCAGCGTATCCGAGGAGGTGGCAGGGGAGACCCAGTACTTC. The V call is TRBV29-1, the J call TRBJ2-5; TRBD1 or TRBD2 may be the D gene (5 bases each). The CDR3 has 14 residues. Trimming cost V 6 bases and J 5 bases, with 19 bases left between them. CDR1 and CDR2 (germline): SQVTM, ANQGSEA.

The chain is built from TRBV11-2 and TRBJ2-2; TRBD2 matches at 10 bases. Germline V gives CDR1 SGHAT, CDR2 FQNNGV. The V and J ends lost 5 bases and 3 bases, in that order; junction bases with no gene match: 6. The CDR3 spans 16 residues. The CDR3 protein is CASSTPAGGYTGELFF. The DNA for the CDR3 is TGTGCCAGCAGCACCCCAGCGGGAGGGTACACCGGGGAGCTGTTTTTT.

The chain uses TRBV7-9 and TRBJ2-5, with 12 positions matching TRBD2. V trimming: 4 bases; J trimming: 0 bases; junction bases outside the gene matches: 3. Germline V gene data show CDR1 as SEHNR and CDR2 as FQNEAQ (reference sequence). The CDR3 is 16 amino acids. CDR3 sequence: CASSSLAGGHQETQYF. The CDR3 nucleotides read TGTGCCAGCAGCTCACTAGCGGGGGGCCACCAAGAGACCCAGTACTTC.

In this sample, this clonotype turned up a few times. This chain joins TRBV6-5 and TRBJ2-3, with a weak D call TRBD2 (6 bases). The germline V and J ends were trimmed by 0 bases and 0 bases, with 7 bases remaining between them. This CDR3 has 15 amino acids. Germline CDR1 reads MNHEY; CDR2 reads SVGAGI. In nucleotides, the CDR3 is TGTGCCAGCAGTTACTCGGCGGGGAGCACAGATACGCAGTATTTT. Translating gives CASSYSAGSTDTQYF.

This clonotype occurred a few times. V and J are TRBV5-4 and TRBJ1-1; 8 bases map to TRBD1. Trimming cost V 4 bases and J 5 bases; bases outside gene matches: 7. The CDR3 has 14 residues. Germline V gives CDR1 SGHNT, CDR2 YYREEE (reference sequence). The CDR3 nucleotides read TGTGCCAGCAGCCTGACAGGGGAGGGAACTGAAGCTTTCTTT. This codes for CASSLTGEGTEAFF.

This clonotype appeared many times. This chain connects TRBV4-3 to TRBJ1-2, with 9 nucleotides matching TRBD1. The V segment lost 0 bases and the J segment 8 bases; nucleotides outside the gene matches: 7. There are 15 residues in the CDR3. In germline, CDR1 is LGHNA, CDR2 YSLEER. CDR3: CASSQDRGTGNGYTF. The CDR3 coding sequence is TGCGCCAGCAGCCAAGATCGGGGGACAGGGAACGGCTACACCTTC.

The V and J genes are TRBV20-1 and TRBJ2-7; perhaps TRBD2 as D (6 bases). Germline CDR1 DFQATT, CDR2 SNEGSKA (reference sequence). The CDR3 has 14 residues. Trimming took off 5 bases at V and 3 bases at J, with 17 bases between the two ends. CDR3 in amino acids: CSAASRDSVYEQYF. CDR3 sequence (DNA): TGCAGTGCTGCCTCGAGGGACTCCGTCTACGAGCAGTACTTC.

The rearrangement joins TRBV20-1 to TRBJ2-1; TRBD2 aligns across 7 bases. Germline loops: CDR1 DFQATT, CDR2 SNEGSKA (reference sequence). This CDR3 comprises 17 residues. With 2 bases clipped from V and 0 bases from J, the junction kept 10 bases outside the gene matches. The CDR3 loop reads CSARSLRERGSYNEQFF. The CDR3 DNA reads as TGCAGTGCTAGATCCTTAAGAGAGCGGGGCTCCTACAATGAGCAGTTCTTC.

In its sample, this clonotype was seen a few times. V usage is TRBV4-1 and J usage is TRBJ2-5; 9 bases are shared with TRBD2. The germline V gene has CDR1 MGHRA and CDR2 YSYEKL. The trim removed 4 bases at V and 2 bases at J, leaving 5 bases unmatched. CDR3 size: 15 residues. In DNA form, the CDR3 reads TGCGCCAGCAGCCTCGGGACTAGCAGGCAAGAGACCCAGTACTTC. Translating it yields CASSLGTSRQETQYF.

J is TRBJ1-1 and V is TRBV2; 8 bases agree with TRBD1. After removal of 6 bases from V and 4 bases from J, the junction contained 10 bases not matched to a gene. CDR3 length: 15 residues. Germline V gene lookup returns CDR1 SNHLY and CDR2 FYNNEI. CDR3 amino acids: CASRQGQGMSTEAFF. The DNA for the CDR3 is TGTGCCAGCAGGCAAGGACAGGGTATGAGCACTGAAGCTTTCTTT.

The chain couples TRBV6-2 or TRBV6-3 to TRBJ2-6; D uncertain. Trimming took off 8 bases at V and 4 bases at J, with 9 bases between the two ends. CDR1 MNHEY and CDR2 SVGEGT come from the germline V gene. This CDR3 has 13 residues. The CDR3 coding sequence is TGTGCCAGCGCCATATGGGGGGCCAACGTCCTGACTTTC. It translates to CASAIWGANVLTF.

This rearrangement joins TRBV7-2 to TRBJ2-5; D ambiguous. Germline assignment: CDR1 SGHTA and CDR2 FQGNSA. The CDR3 has 15 amino acids. Trimming left V 1 base short and J 2 bases short, with 11 bases between. Written as DNA, the CDR3 is TGTGCCAGCAGCTTAGGTTGGGGTGGGCAAGAGACCCAGTACTTC. It is translated as CASSLGWGGQETQYF.

The chain has TRBV7-8 and TRBJ1-2, with 11 bases that match TRBD1. Per germline, CDR1 SGHVS and CDR2 FQNEAQ. V lost 5 bases and J lost 0; bases outside the gene matches: 11. This CDR3 contains 18 residues. For the CDR3, the DNA is TGTGCCAGCAGCCCATGGAGAGGACAGGGGGCGCCTAACTATGGCTACACCTTC. This codes for CASSPWRGQGAPNYGYTF.

V is TRBV7-2 and J is TRBJ2-3; D is perhaps TRBD2 (6 bases). V was pared by 1 base and J by 6 bases, with 14 bases between. The CDR3 contains 15 residues. CDR1 and CDR2 (germline): SGHTA, FQGNSA. The CDR3 bases are TGTGCCAGCAGCTTAGAACTAGCCAGGAAGGATACGCAGTATTTT. This translates into CASSLELARKDTQYF.

This clonotype has a handful of counts. The CDR3 DNA reads as TGCAGTGCTTACCTTACCTCCCTTTTTGCGGGTCCCCAAGAGACCCAGTACTTC. This encodes CSAYLTSLFAGPQETQYF. The rearrangement uses TRBV20-1 and TRBJ2-5; tentative D call: TRBD2 (5 bases). Per germline, CDR1 DFQATT and CDR2 SNEGSKA (reference sequence). The CDR3 is 18 residues long. With 5 bases removed from V and 1 base from J, the gap between germline ends came to 26 bases.